This T cell receptor beta chain was recorded in a study of neurological immune-mediated disorders. Findings and limits, study-wide: Expansion of TCR clones was greatest in HTLV-1-associated myelopathy and smallest in multiple sclerosis, where it fell below that of healthy controls.

The sample's time point: longitudinal time-point 3. The table lists this clonotype with many counts. Its target is unknown. Germline CDR1 reads SNHLY; CDR2 reads FYNNEI. The CDR3 spans 15 residues. Trimming took 1 base from V and 8 from J, leaving 14 bases between them. It was by 5'RACE with 10-nucleotide random UMIs that the cDNA was made. Each CDR3 protein gets one entry after TCRdb re-called the 5' RACE reads with MiXCR. Of 53,000 or so distinct CDR3 sequences in the sample, 7% to 10% are singletons; the top ten hold over 1.5%. The clonotype was recovered from a woman between 35 and 50 years old in good health. This rearrangement joins TRBV2 to TRBJ2-2; no clear D. Sequencing used PBMCs. CDR3 loop: CASSEEALIGGELFF. The CDR3 DNA reads TGTGCCAGCAGTGAAGAGGCACTTATCGGGGGGGAGCTGTTTTTT. The variable domain in full, completed from reference TRBV2 and TRBJ2-2, reads EPEVTQTPSHQVTQMGQEVILRCVPISNHLYFYWYRQILGQKVEFLVSFYNNEISEKSEIFDDQFSVERPDGSNFTLKIRSTKLEDSAMYFCASSEEALIGGELFFGEGSRLTVL.